This T cell receptor beta chain was recorded in a study of blood T cell repertoires in COVID-19. Study-wide background: There were acute and convalescent COVID-19 samples, and they came from the United States, Italy and Spain.

This clone has only a few counts. In the original workflow: The authors estimated nucleated cell counts from reference gene primer amplification. Method: immunoSEQ multiplex PCR; TCRdb's copy keeps in-frame clones and lacks some. The V and J calls and clone size come from that table; D and trimming were worked out from the DNA. The data hold around 100,000 clones, with about 80% observed a single time. This receptor was taken from a woman aged 70-85 years with acute or convalescent COVID-19. The sequenced sample consisted of peripheral blood.

The chain's CDR3 is CASSPGQGKDYGYTF. CDR3 nucleotides: TGTGCCAGCAGCCCGGGACAGGGGAAGGACTATGGCTACACCTTC. The V call is TRBV7-3, the J call TRBJ1-2; TRBD1 matches 10 bases. CDR3 length equals 15 residues. Germline CDR1 is SGHTA and CDR2 is FQGTGA. The junction had 6 bases not matched to a gene; V was cut back by 5 bases and J by 3 bases. The full variable domain, in which reference TRBV7-3 and TRBJ1-2 provide the parts outside the CDR3, is GAGVSQTPSNKVTEKGKYVELRCDPISGHTALYWYRQSLGQGPEFLIYFQGTGAADDSGLPNDRFFAVRPEGSVSTLKIQRTERGDSAVYLCASSPGQGKDYGYTFGSGTRLTVV.